A single sample is the source of the 31 T cell receptor beta chains below, sequenced in a study of blood T cell repertoires in COVID-19 (dated by TCRdb to between 2020 and 2021). Library creation used the immunoSEQ multiplex PCR assay. Imported from immuneACCESS, the table was reduced by TCRdb to in-frame sequences with V and J called. These copies leave out some clones; in studies compared against another copy, an unresolved V gene accounts for under half, and the cause of the remainder is not known. For this sample there are about 190,000 clones; around 90% appear just once. The ten largest clones capture about 0.59% of the sample. The sequenced sample was peripheral blood. The receptors derive from a man aged 50-59 years with acute or convalescent COVID-19.

V is TRBV18 and J is TRBJ1-1; the D gene is possibly TRBD1 (6 bases). Trimming took 3 bases from V and 0 from J, leaving 8 bases between them. Germline CDR1 is KGHSH and CDR2 is LQKENI. The CDR3 spans 14 residues. The CDR3 coding sequence is TGTGCCAGCTCACCGGGACACATGAACACTGAAGCTTTCTTT. Amino acids: CASSPGHMNTEAFF. Drawing the rest from reference TRBV18 and TRBJ1-1, the complete variable domain is NAGVMQNPRHLVRRRGQEARLRCSPMKGHSHVYWYRQLPEEGLKFMVYLQKENIIDESGMPKERFSAEFPKEGPSILRIQQVVRGDSAAYFCASSPGHMNTEAFFGQGTRLTVV.

V gene TRBV5-4 combines with J gene TRBJ1-1; 8 nucleotides align to TRBD1. Trimming took 0 bases from V and 8 from J; bases not matched to a gene: 6. Germline CDR1 SGHNT, CDR2 YYREEE (reference sequence). This CDR3 contains 14 residues. The DNA for the CDR3 is TGTGCCAGCAGCTTGGATGGCAGGGGGCGAGAAGCTTTCTTT. Encoded protein: CASSLDGRGREAFF.

The chain joins TRBV7-2 to TRBJ2-7, with 10 bases identical to TRBD2. The CDR3 is 16 amino acids. The germline gives CDR1 SGHTA, CDR2 FQGNSA. V dropped 1 base and J dropped 6; count of bases not matched to a gene: 9. CDR3 sequence reads: CASSLEVLAGVVEQYF. DNA of the CDR3: TGTGCCAGCAGCTTAGAAGTGCTAGCGGGAGTTGTCGAGCAGTACTTC.

J is TRBJ2-1 and V is TRBV10-2; 11 bases fit TRBD2. CDR1 WSHSY and CDR2 SAAADI come from the germline V gene. V shed 6 bases and J 7 bases; nucleotides not matched to a gene: 8. There are 15 residues in the CDR3. CDR3 sequence reads: CASRTGTSGRNEQFF. CDR3 DNA sequence: TGCGCCAGCAGAACCGGGACTAGCGGAAGAAATGAGCAGTTCTTC.

The chain couples TRBV7-3 to TRBJ2-7; D perhaps matches TRBD1 (6 bases). Per the germline V gene, CDR1 is SGHTA and CDR2 is FQGTGA. Trimming removed 6 bases at V and 2 bases at J, with 11 bases between. CDR3 size: 13 residues. The CDR3 DNA is TGTGCCAGCAGTTTATACAGGGCCTACGAGCAGTACTTC. Protein: CASSLYRAYEQYF.

The CDR3 DNA reads TGTGCCAGCAGGGGGACTAGCGGGCAGATTACGGAGGAGCAGTACTTC. It translates to CASRGTSGQITEEQYF. This chain joins TRBV28 and TRBJ2-7; 12 bases match TRBD2. This CDR3 spans 16 amino acids. The germline gives CDR1 MDHEN, CDR2 SYDVKM. After removal of 6 bases from V and 7 bases from J, the junction contained 13 bases not matched to a gene.

The CDR3 DNA sequence: TGCGCCAGCAGCCAGCCGAGGAGTTCTAGGATTCAGTACTTC. Amino acids: CASSQPRSSRIQYF. This rearrangement joins TRBV4-1 to TRBJ2-4; no definite D call. The germline V gene has CDR1 MGHRA and CDR2 YSYEKL. V was clipped by 3 bases and J by 10 bases, with 16 bases between them. This CDR3 is 14 amino acids long.

Remarks on this clone: Within the sample, other DNA sequences also encode this same CDR3. V and J are TRBV2 and TRBJ1-6; D is perhaps TRBD1 (5 bases). The CDR3 consists of 14 residues. V lost 0 bases and J lost 10, with 10 bases in between. In germline, CDR1 is SNHLY, CDR2 FYNNEI. Here the CDR3 DNA reads TGTGCCAGCAGTGAAGCCAGGGTGAACTCACCCCTCCACTTT. Protein: CASSEARVNSPLHF.

The V gene is TRBV6-1, the J gene TRBJ1-2; no firm D call. Germline CDR1 MNHNS, CDR2 SASEGT. CDR3 length: 13 amino acids. The V end lost 2 bases, the J end lost 2 bases, and 6 bases lay between the germline ends. The CDR3 protein is CASSESRNYGYTF. CDR3 nucleotides: TGTGCCAGCAGTGAATCCAGGAACTATGGCTACACCTTC.

V is TRBV27 and J is TRBJ2-7; 8 bases map to TRBD2. From germline, CDR1 is MNHEY and CDR2 SMNVEV (reference sequence). V lost 5 bases, J lost 0 bases, and 9 bases stayed unmatched. The CDR3 has 16 residues. CDR3 DNA sequence: TGTGCCAGCAGTGGGGGTACCGGGACTAGCTCCTACGAGCAGTACTTC. Residues: CASSGGTGTSSYEQYF.

The chain combines TRBV11-2 with TRBJ2-7; maybe TRBD1 (6 bases). Trimming took off 0 bases at V and 5 bases at J, with 11 bases between the two ends. There are 14 residues in the CDR3. CDR1 is SGHAT, CDR2 FQNNGV, per germline. CDR3 residues: CASSLEHRADEQYV. CDR3 DNA sequence: TGTGCCAGCAGCTTAGAACACAGGGCCGACGAGCAGTACGTC.

CDR3 nucleotides: TGTGCCAGCTCACCGACAGAGAGCACAGATACGCAGTATTTT. It is translated as CASSPTESTDTQYF. This rearrangement joins TRBV18 to TRBJ2-3; D might be TRBD1 (5 bases). The CDR3 consists of 14 residues. V dropped 3 bases and J dropped 0 bases, with 7 bases sitting between them. CDR1 and CDR2 (germline): KGHSH, LQKENI.

The rearrangement joins TRBV7-6 to TRBJ2-1; 8 bases are a match to TRBD2. The CDR3 consists of 15 residues. Trimming at V came to 1 base and at J to 6 bases, leaving 5 bases not matched to a gene. The germline V gene has CDR1 SGHVS and CDR2 FNYEAQ. CDR3 coding DNA: TGTGCCAGCAGCTTAGGCCAGCGGGAGTTCAATGAGCAGTTCTTC. Its protein product is CASSLGQREFNEQFF.

The chain carries TRBV3-1 (or the pseudogene TRBV3-2) and TRBJ2-4; TRBD2 matches 9 bases. This CDR3 region has 15 residues. V dropped 1 base and J dropped 5; count of bases not matched to a gene: 3. The germline gives CDR1 LGHDT, CDR2 YNNKEL (reference sequence). The CDR3 DNA is TGTGCCAGCAGCCAAGGTAGCGGGGGCCAAAACATTCAGTACTTC. It is translated as CASSQGSGGQNIQYF.

The chain is built from TRBV28 and TRBJ2-7; D is unresolved. Germline V gives CDR1 MDHEN, CDR2 SYDVKM. The CDR3 sequence is 12 residues long. Trimming cost V 5 bases and J 3 bases, with 8 bases left between them. Here the CDR3 reads CASSVGVYEQYF. For the CDR3, the DNA is TGTGCCAGCAGTGTCGGAGTCTACGAGCAGTACTTC.

The V and J genes are TRBV6-2 or TRBV6-3 and TRBJ1-5; 11 positions agree with TRBD1. The CDR3 spans 19 residues. V trimming: 6 bases; J trimming: 2 bases; junction bases outside the gene matches: 15. Germline loops: CDR1 MNHEY, CDR2 SVGEGT. In DNA, the CDR3 is TGTGCCAGCAGCGTACCCGGGACAGGGGGTATTTTGGGCAATCAGCCCCAGCATTTT. It specifies CASSVPGTGGILGNQPQHF.

V usage is TRBV6-4 and J usage is TRBJ2-3; 7 nucleotides align to TRBD1. CDR3 size: 16 residues. The V and J ends lost 0 bases and 1 base, in that order; junction bases with no gene match: 4. Germline V CDR1 and CDR2: MRHNA, SNTAGT. CDR3 in amino acids: CASSDSGTARTDTQYF. The CDR3 region has the DNA TGTGCCAGCAGTGACTCCGGGACAGCACGCACAGATACGCAGTATTTT.

This chain uses TRBV7-6 with TRBJ2-6; no clear D gene. The V end lost 1 base, the J end lost 0 bases, and 10 bases lay between the germline ends. The CDR3 is 17 amino acids. The V gene's germline CDR1 is SGHVS and CDR2 FNYEAQ. CDR3 bases: TGTGCCAGCAGCTTAGTTGTACCGGGCTCTGGGGCCAACGTCCTGACTTTC. This translates into CASSLVVPGSGANVLTF.

The chain uses TRBV28 and TRBJ1-2; TRBD1 agrees at 8 bases. The CDR3 runs to 14 residues. CDR1 is MDHEN and CDR2 is SYDVKM in the germline V gene. J gave up 5 bases and V 5 bases, and 7 bases lay outside the gene matches. The CDR3 loop reads CASSHRTGLYGYTF. The DNA of the CDR3 is TGTGCCAGCAGTCACCGGACAGGGCTATATGGCTACACCTTC.

The chain links TRBV27 to TRBJ1-1; D perhaps matches TRBD1 (6 bases). Germline V lookup: CDR1 MNHEY, CDR2 SMNVEV (reference sequence). CDR3 size: 15 residues. Trimming took 6 bases from V and 4 from J, leaving 18 bases between them. DNA of the CDR3: TGTGCCAGCAGGGCCCTTACAGGGCTTGGCACTGAAGCTTTCTTT. It translates to CASRALTGLGTEAFF.

The J gene is TRBJ1-4, the V gene TRBV6-1; D is uncertain. V lost 2 bases, J lost 7 bases, and 14 bases lay in between. The CDR3 is made up of 15 amino acids. In germline, CDR1 is MNHNS, CDR2 SASEGT. In DNA form, the CDR3 reads TGTGCCAGCAGTGAATTTGGGGAGTCCGCTGAAAAACTGTTTTTT. It encodes CASSEFGESAEKLFF.

This clone has a handful of counts. The rearrangement uses TRBV27 and TRBJ1-1; 8 bases fit TRBD1. This CDR3 has 14 amino acids. V lost 4 bases to trimming and J lost 4 bases; unmatched junction nucleotides: 5. Germline loops: CDR1 MNHEY, CDR2 SMNVEV (reference sequence). In DNA, the CDR3 is TGTGCCAGCAGTTCCATCGACAGGGGCACTGAAGCTTTCTTT. Translation: CASSSIDRGTEAFF.

The rearrangement links TRBV5-1 to TRBJ2-7, with D maybe TRBD2 (7 bases). V lost 0 bases and J 6 bases, leaving 16 bases between the germline ends. From germline, CDR1 is SGHRS and CDR2 YFSETQ. The CDR3 has 15 amino acids. The DNA of the CDR3 is TGCGCCAGCAGCTTGGAGGGGGGGAGCGATCGCGAGCAGTACTTC. Protein product: CASSLEGGSDREQYF.

The rearrangement uses TRBV9 and TRBJ1-3; D is unresolved. Trimming stripped 3 bases from V and 0 bases from J, with 16 bases between. CDR3 size: 17 residues. Germline V CDR1 and CDR2: SGDLS, YYNGEE. The CDR3 loop is CASSAPRLSGSGNTIYF. The CDR3 nucleotides read TGTGCCAGCAGCGCCCCTAGGCTCTCTGGCTCTGGAAACACCATATATTTT.

The sample holds one count of this clone. V usage is TRBV4-1 and J usage is TRBJ2-7, with TRBD2 identical over 8 bases. Germline V gene sequence: CDR1 MGHRA, CDR2 YSYEKL. The V and J ends lost 0 bases and 1 base, in that order; junction bases with no gene match: 2. The CDR3 is made up of 15 amino acids. The CDR3 DNA follows: TGCGCCAGCAGCCAAGAGTCTAGCGGGTCCTACGAGCAGTACTTC. This sequence encodes CASSQESSGSYEQYF.

This chain connects TRBV7-2 to TRBJ1-2, with TRBD1 matching 10 bases. The CDR3 length is 17 residues. The germline V gene has CDR1 SGHTA and CDR2 FQGNSA. The junction had 7 bases not matched to a gene; V was cut back by 1 base and J by 2 bases. The CDR3 nucleotides read TGTGCCAGCAGCTTAGAAGACAGGGGGCGACGGAACTATGGCTACACCTTC. Its protein product is CASSLEDRGRRNYGYTF.

The J gene is TRBJ2-3, the V gene TRBV4-1; a possible D gene is TRBD1 (6 bases). CDR1 is MGHRA, CDR2 YSYEKL, per germline. V was shortened by 3 bases and J by 6 bases, with 16 bases between the two germline ends. CDR3 length equals 15 residues. This CDR3 is CASSHGQFQSDTQYF. The CDR3 region has the DNA TGCGCCAGCAGCCATGGACAGTTTCAGTCTGATACGCAGTATTTT.

V is TRBV15 and J is TRBJ2-1, with D unclear. Trimming took off 3 bases at V and 7 bases at J, with 10 bases between the two ends. There are 13 residues in the CDR3. CDR1 is LNHNV, CDR2 YYDKDF, per germline (reference sequence). The CDR3 region has the DNA TGTGCCACCAGCAGTCTACTTCTAAATGAGCAGTTCTTC. This codes for CATSSLLLNEQFF. The full variable domain, in which reference TRBV15 and TRBJ2-1 provide the parts outside the CDR3, is DAMVIQNPRYQVTQFGKPVTLSCSQTLNHNVMYWYQQKSSQAPKLLFHYYDKDFNNEADTPDNFQSRRPNTSFCFLDIRSPGLGDTAMYLCATSSLLLNEQFFGPGTRLTVL.

The chain carries TRBV18 and TRBJ2-1, with D perhaps TRBD2 (5 bases). This CDR3 has 15 residues. V was pared by 2 bases and J by 7 bases, with 15 bases between. Per germline, CDR1 KGHSH and CDR2 LQKENI. The CDR3 DNA follows: TGTGCCAGCTCACCAGCGAGGGCCTCCCTGAATGAGCAGTTCTTC. Amino acid sequence: CASSPARASLNEQFF.

V is TRBV27 and J is TRBJ1-5; a weak D match, TRBD1 (5 bases). CDR1 and CDR2 (germline): MNHEY, SMNVEV (reference sequence). The V and J ends lost 1 base and 2 bases respectively, with 12 bases between them. The CDR3 is made up of 16 amino acids. Here the CDR3 reads CASSLLGGGGNQPQHF. DNA for the CDR3: TGTGCCAGCAGTTTATTGGGGGGTGGTGGCAATCAGCCCCAGCATTTT.

The CDR3 protein is CASSRQLNTEAFF. As DNA, the CDR3 is TGTGCCAGCAGTCGACAGTTAAACACTGAAGCTTTCTTT. The V and J genes are TRBV6-5 and TRBJ1-1, with a tentative D call TRBD1 (5 bases). CDR3 length: 13 amino acids. Germline V gives CDR1 MNHEY, CDR2 SVGAGI. V was shortened by 5 bases and J by 2 bases, with 9 bases between the two germline ends.